The 7 T cell receptor beta chains in this list originate from one sample, sequenced in a study of blood T cell repertoires in COVID-19. The assay was immunoSEQ multiplex PCR, and TCRdb's table has in-frame clones only and misses some. The data contain tens of thousands of clones, roughly nine tenths of them singletons. What was sequenced was peripheral blood. The receptors derive from a human donor in a cohort sampled during active COVID-19.

This chain links TRBV12-3 or TRBV12-4 with TRBJ1-1; no definite D call. V lost 7 bases, J lost 0 bases, and 9 bases lay in between. This CDR3 is 13 amino acids long. CDR3 sequence reads: CASKVGVNTEAFF. In nucleotides, the CDR3 is TGTGCCAGCAAGGTGGGCGTGAACACTGAAGCTTTCTTT.

This chain uses TRBV6-5 with TRBJ2-7; 9 bases agree with TRBD1. V lost 6 bases to trimming and J lost 4 bases; unmatched junction nucleotides: 7. The CDR3 loop spans 14 amino acids. Germline V CDR1 and CDR2: MNHEY, SVGAGI. CDR3 protein: CASSTGGVGYEQYF. The CDR3 DNA follows: TGTGCCAGCAGCACAGGGGGCGTAGGTTACGAGCAGTACTTC.

The V and J genes are TRBV6-5 and TRBJ2-1; 9 positions match TRBD1. Germline CDR1 and CDR2: MNHEY and SVGAGI. With V trimmed by 5 bases and J by 5 bases, 7 bases remained unmatched. The CDR3 runs to 15 residues. The CDR3 here is CASSPRQGVHNEQFF. The CDR3 region has the DNA TGTGCCAGCAGTCCCCGACAGGGGGTCCACAATGAGCAGTTCTTC.

This clone was seen once. The chain is built from TRBV28 and TRBJ2-1; tentatively, D is TRBD1 (6 bases). CDR1 is MDHEN, CDR2 SYDVKM, per germline. Trimming pared 6 bases from V and 5 bases from J, leaving 17 bases between. CDR3 length equals 15 residues. CDR3 residues: CASSAPGQGHNEQFF. The CDR3 DNA reads TGTGCCAGCAGCGCTCCGGGACAAGGACACAATGAGCAGTTCTTC.

The chain uses TRBV5-1 and TRBJ2-7, with 10 nucleotides matching TRBD1. V shed 3 bases, J shed 2 bases, and the junction held 5 bases outside the gene matches. Germline V gene lookup returns CDR1 SGHRS and CDR2 YFSETQ. This CDR3 contains 15 residues. In nucleotides, the CDR3 is TGCGCCAGCAGCTCAGATGGACAGGGGGCCTACGAGCAGTACTTC. Amino acid sequence: CASSSDGQGAYEQYF.

The gene calls are TRBV11-2 and TRBJ2-2; 9 nucleotides match TRBD2. Germline V gene data show CDR1 as SGHAT and CDR2 as FQNNGV. The trim removed 7 bases at V and 0 bases at J, leaving 3 bases unmatched. The CDR3 contains 15 residues. This CDR3 is CASKLAGTNTGELFF. CDR3 bases: TGTGCCAGCAAGCTAGCGGGGACGAACACCGGGGAGCTGTTTTTT.

This chain links TRBV6-5 with TRBJ1-1, with 7 bases lining up with TRBD1. The CDR3 length is 15 residues. Germline loops: CDR1 MNHEY, CDR2 SVGAGI. V gave up 0 bases and J gave up 5 bases; unmatched junction bases: 6. The CDR3 here is CASSYSTGIFTEAFF. The CDR3 region has the DNA TGTGCCAGCAGTTACTCGACAGGGATCTTTACTGAAGCTTTCTTT.